The T cell receptor beta chain described here comes from a study of OX40 agonist ivuxolimab in advanced cancers. On the study more broadly: Patients were treated with ivuxolimab, an agonistic anti-OX40 (CD134) antibody. Ivuxolimab doses were 0.01, 0.1, 0.3, 1.5, 3 or 10 mg/kg every 2 weeks. Three dose-escalation patients had partial responses: one with hepatocellular carcinoma and two with cutaneous melanoma.

With regard to this clone: Its antigen is unidentified.

V lost 1 base, J lost 2 bases, and 2 bases stayed unmatched. This CDR3 region has 14 residues. CDR1 is SGHDT and CDR2 is YYEEEE in the germline V gene. Study results and limitations: CD8+ T cells showed, on average, more clonal expansion than CD4+ cells.

TCRdb's copy holds only in-frame clones and misses some; the assay was immunoSEQ multiplex PCR. The table lists tens of thousands of clones, approximately 86% of them singletons, with about 1.3% in the top ten. This sequence originates from an adult with an advanced solid tumor such as melanoma, head and neck, liver or kidney cancer. The material sequenced was CD4+ or CD8+ T cells sorted from blood, taken in a trial of the OX40 agonist ivuxolimab. This chain links TRBV5-6 with TRBJ1-2; 7 positions agree with TRBD1. Written as DNA, the CDR3 is TGTGCCAGCAGCTTGCAGGGGGTCAACTATGGCTACACCTTC. Encoded protein: CASSLQGVNYGYTF.